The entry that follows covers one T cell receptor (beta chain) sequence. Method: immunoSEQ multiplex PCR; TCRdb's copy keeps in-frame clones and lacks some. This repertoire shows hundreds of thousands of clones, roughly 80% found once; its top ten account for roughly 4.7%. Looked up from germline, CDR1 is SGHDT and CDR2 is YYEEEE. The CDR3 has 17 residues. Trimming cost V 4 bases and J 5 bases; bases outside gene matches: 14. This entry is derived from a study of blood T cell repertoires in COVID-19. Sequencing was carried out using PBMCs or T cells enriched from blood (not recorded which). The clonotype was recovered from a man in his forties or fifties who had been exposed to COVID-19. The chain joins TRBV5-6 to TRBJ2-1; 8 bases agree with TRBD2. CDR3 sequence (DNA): TGTGCCAGCAGCATCACCTATAGCGGGGAGTGGAACAATGAGCAGTTCTTC. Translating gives CASSITYSGEWNNEQFF.